This T cell receptor (beta chain) derives from a study of Ad26.COV2.S vaccination and SARS-CoV-2 variants. V dropped 5 bases and J dropped 1 base, with 12 bases sitting between them. This CDR3 is built from 14 residues. CDR1 is SGDLS, CDR2 YYNGEE, per germline. The treatment was: around 19 received Ad26.COV2.S at low or high dose, single or two shots; 5 received placebo; per-sample allocation not given. Vaccine and placebo recipients were sampled on day 63 after the first injection. Data came from immunoSEQ multiplex PCR; TCRdb stores just in-frame clones and leaves some out. This sample carries hundreds of thousands of clones, about 85% of them seen once, and the ten largest clones take roughly 6%.

The chain is built from TRBV9 and TRBJ2-5; D is unclear. This sequence originates from a person aged 18-65 years who received the Ad26.COV2.S COVID-19 vaccine or a placebo. The sequencing here drew on peripheral blood, taken in a trial of Ad26.COV2.S vaccine versus placebo. CDR3 loop: CASSYNLGQETQYF. In DNA, the CDR3 is TGTGCCAGCAGTTACAACTTGGGCCAAGAGACCCAGTACTTC.